Listed below are T cell receptor beta chains from one sample, sequenced in a study of blood T cell repertoires in COVID-19. The data were produced by immunoSEQ multiplex PCR, yet TCRdb's version contains in-frame clones alone and is incomplete. The sample records fewer than 350,000 clones, around 90% being singletons. Sequencing was performed on PBMCs or T cells enriched from blood (not recorded which). The receptor set was obtained from a man in his 60s who had recovered from COVID-19. CDR3s include the opening cysteine and the closing phenylalanine or tryptophan. A D gene is named only where the DNA matches it firmly. Only part of the rows carry a size: once, few, many, or a class if the clone is expanded.

.	.	TRBV5-1	13	TRBJ2-3	CASSSQGPDTQYF	TGCGCCAGCAGTTCCCAGGGGCCAGATACGCAGTATTTT
TRBD2	.	TRBV7-2	16	TRBJ2-1	CASSTPGTSAPREQFF	TGTGCCAGCAGCACCCCCGGGACTAGCGCCCCCCGTGAGCAGTTCTTC
.	.	TRBV7-3	14	TRBJ2-7	CASSRGGSSHEQYF	TGTGCCAGCAGCCGAGGGGGTTCATCGCACGAGCAGTACTTC
.	once	TRBV5-1	14	TRBJ2-7	CASSSAELAYEQYF	TGCGCCAGCAGCTCTGCGGAGCTCGCCTACGAGCAGTACTTC
TRBD1	.	TRBV6-5	13	TRBJ1-1	CASSSQGGTEAFF	TGTGCCAGCAGTTCTCAGGGGGGCACTGAAGCTTTCTTT
.	.	TRBV5-6	12	TRBJ1-6	CASSPLNSPLHF	TGTGCCAGCAGCCCCCTTAATTCACCCCTCCACTTT
.	.	TRBV18	16	TRBJ2-4	CASSPQQGRAKNIQYF	TGTGCCAGCTCACCACAGCAGGGTCGGGCCAAAAACATTCAGTACTTC
.	.	TRBV5-6	15	TRBJ2-3	CASSPGRLVTDTQYF	TGTGCCAGCAGCCCGGGCAGACTAGTCACAGATACGCAGTATTTT
TRBD1	.	TRBV7-2	14	TRBJ1-2	CASSPPGTAYGYTF	TGTGCCAGCAGCCCCCCCGGGACAGCCTATGGCTACACCTTC
.	.	TRBV7-3	12	TRBJ2-1	CASSSSANEQFF	TGTGCCAGCAGCTCGAGTGCCAATGAGCAGTTCTTC
TRBD2	.	TRBV7-2	18	TRBJ2-7	CASSLAPASGSIPYEQYF	TGTGCCAGCAGCTTAGCCCCGGCTAGCGGGAGCATCCCCTACGAGCAGTACTTC
.	once	TRBV14	15	TRBJ1-1	CASSQDRPRATEAFF	TGTGCCAGCAGCCAAGATCGGCCCAGGGCCACTGAAGCTTTCTTT
.	.	TRBV5-1	17	TRBJ2-7	CASSLVASNRETYEQYF	TGCGCCAGCAGCTTGGTGGCCTCCAACAGGGAAACCTACGAGCAGTACTTC
.	once	TRBV19	15	TRBJ2-3	CASTGGQSSTDTQYF	TGTGCCAGTACCGGGGGACAGAGTAGCACAGATACGCAGTATTTT
TRBD2	.	TRBV5-4	16	TRBJ2-3	CASSLGYAGGFDTQYF	TGTGCCAGCAGCTTGGGATATGCGGGAGGGTTTGATACGCAGTATTTT
TRBD1	few	TRBV2	13	TRBJ1-1	CASSDAGGTEAFF	TGTGCCAGCAGTGATGCAGGGGGCACTGAAGCTTTCTTT
.	.	TRBV18	13	TRBJ1-1	CASSEGWGSEAFF	TGTGCCAGCTCCGAAGGTTGGGGCTCGGAAGCTTTCTTT
.	.	TRBV29-1	12	TRBJ1-4	CSAGPGVEKLFF	TGCAGCGCTGGTCCCGGGGTTGAAAAACTGTTTTTT
.	.	TRBV28	14	TRBJ1-4	CASKSTPQGGKLFF	TGTGCCAGCAAATCAACTCCACAGGGAGGGAAACTGTTTTTT
.	.	TRBV29-1	15	TRBJ1-2	CSVEDSGVGNFGYTF	TGCAGCGTTGAAGATTCGGGGGTTGGAAACTTCGGCTACACCTTC
.	.	TRBV2	14	TRBJ1-4	CASSLYRAREKLFF	TGTGCCAGCAGTCTCTACAGGGCTCGAGAAAAACTGTTTTTT
TRBD1	.	TRBV5-4	16	TRBJ2-5	CASSLYRGDYQETQYF	TGTGCCAGCAGCTTATACAGGGGGGATTACCAAGAGACCCAGTACTTC
TRBD2	.	TRBV7-2	16	TRBJ2-7	CASSSRIAGGPYEQYF	TGTGCCAGCAGCTCGAGGATAGCGGGAGGGCCCTACGAGCAGTACTTC
TRBD2	.	TRBV28	14	TRBJ2-7	CASRKAGGVYEQYF	TGTGCCAGCAGGAAAGCGGGAGGTGTCTACGAGCAGTACTTC
TRBD1	.	TRBV3-1/TRBV3-2	15	TRBJ1-4	CASSQRTGEDEKLFF	TGTGCCAGCAGCCAACGGACAGGGGAGGATGAAAAACTGTTTTTT